The present TCR beta chain was sequenced within a study of Ad26.COV2.S vaccination and SARS-CoV-2 variants. Assay used: immunoSEQ multiplex PCR; TCRdb lists only in-frame clones, some missing. The data hold about 320,000 clones, with about 85% observed a single time. In this sample, this clone turned up a few times. Germline CDR1 MNHEY, CDR2 SMNVEV (reference sequence). The CDR3 runs to 14 residues. The trim removed 7 bases at V and 2 bases at J, leaving 8 bases unmatched. Specified treatment: roughly 20 received Ad26.COV2.S at low or high dose, single or two shots; 5 received placebo; per-sample allocation not given. Sampling took place 63 days after the first vaccine or placebo injection.

The specimen comprised peripheral blood, sampled in a trial of Ad26.COV2.S vaccine versus placebo. The chain carries TRBV27 and TRBJ2-7; TRBD1 matches 7 bases. This sequence originates from a person between 18 and 65 years old who received the Ad26.COV2.S COVID-19 vaccine or a placebo. CDR3 sequence reads: CASKLGQAAYEQYF. DNA of the CDR3: TGTGCCAGCAAACTAGGACAGGCGGCCTACGAGCAGTACTTC.